Shown below are 17 T cell receptor beta chains from a single sample sequenced in a study of blood T cell repertoires in COVID-19 (dated by TCRdb to 2020 to 2021). The library came from the immunoSEQ multiplex PCR assay. Held by TCRdb, this immuneACCESS table contains in-frame sequences only and omits some clones. Under half of the omission traces to an unresolved V gene where checked; the cause of the rest is unknown. Across this sample there are 150,000 to 200,000 clones, with 80% to 85% seen only once. Around 7% of the sample comes from the top ten. Sequenced material: PBMCs or T cells enriched from blood (not recorded which). The receptors originated from a man aged 35 to 55 who had recovered from COVID-19.

The V call is TRBV5-6, the J call TRBJ1-3, with a weak D call TRBD1 (5 bases). This CDR3 region has 16 residues. The ends were cut back, 4 bases at V and 3 bases at J, with 17 bases in the middle. Germline CDR1 is SGHDT and CDR2 is YYEEEE. In DNA, the CDR3 is TGTGCCAGCAGCCCATACGAAACAGGTTATGGAAACACCATATATTTT. Translation: CASSPYETGYGNTIYF.

This clone came up once. The V and J genes are TRBV4-2 and TRBJ2-1, with 7 positions matching TRBD1. Germline V gene data show CDR1 as LGHNA and CDR2 as YNFKEQ. V dropped 5 bases and J dropped 8; count of bases not matched to a gene: 18. This CDR3 region has 17 residues. The CDR3 DNA sequence: TGTGCCAGCAGCGCAAGACCCGGGACAGCGCTATCGGATGAGCAGTTCTTC. Residues: CASSARPGTALSDEQFF.

The gene calls are TRBV2 and TRBJ2-3, with a weak D call TRBD1 (5 bases). This CDR3 is 14 amino acids long. V was clipped by 3 bases and J by 3 bases, with 10 bases between them. The germline V gene encodes CDR1 SNHLY and CDR2 FYNNEI. The chain's CDR3 is CASSEQGRTDTQYF. The CDR3 DNA reads as TGTGCCAGCAGTGAGCAGGGAAGAACAGATACGCAGTATTTT.

The chain couples TRBV24-1 to TRBJ1-2; D is unresolved. This CDR3 has 13 amino acids. The V gene lost 4 bases and the J gene lost 8 bases, with 13 bases spanning the gap. Germline CDR1 reads KGHDR; CDR2 reads SFDVKD. The CDR3 DNA reads as TGTGCCACCAGTGAATCGTGGGGAGGAGGCTACACCTTC. Its protein product is CATSESWGGGYTF.

This chain joins TRBV15 and TRBJ2-1, with a possible D match to TRBD1 (7 bases). V dropped 5 bases and J dropped 4 bases, with 15 bases sitting between them. The CDR3 sequence is 15 residues long. The germline V gene encodes CDR1 LNHNV and CDR2 YYDKDF (reference sequence). In nucleotides, the CDR3 is TGTGCCACCAGCCCCGACCCAGGGGGGTACAATGAGCAGTTCTTC. It codes for CATSPDPGGYNEQFF.

The chain joins TRBV6-5 to TRBJ1-1; a weak D match, TRBD1 (5 bases). The ends were cut back, 2 bases at V and 6 bases at J, with 10 bases in the middle. The CDR3 runs 13 residues. Germline values: CDR1 MNHEY, CDR2 SVGAGI. CDR3 sequence (DNA): TGTGCCAGCAGTTACGTTCGGGGGGCTGAAGCTTTCTTT. Translated: CASSYVRGAEAFF.

The chain combines TRBV28 with TRBJ1-1; D uncertain. Germline lookup yields CDR1 MDHEN and CDR2 SYDVKM. V gave up 8 bases and J gave up 0 bases, with 19 bases separating them. The CDR3 totals 16 residues. The CDR3 loop is CASDTKDLGMNTEAFF. The DNA for the CDR3 is TGTGCCAGCGACACGAAAGATTTGGGTATGAACACTGAAGCTTTCTTT.

The V and J genes are TRBV13 and TRBJ1-4; 9 nucleotides agree with TRBD1. The J segment lost 5 bases and the V segment lost 7 bases, leaving 5 bases of the junction unmatched. The V gene's germline CDR1 is PRHDT and CDR2 FYEKMQ (reference sequence). CDR3 length: 14 amino acids. CDR3 sequence reads: CASTYGTGNEKLFF. The DNA for the CDR3 is TGTGCCAGCACCTACGGGACAGGGAATGAAAAACTGTTTTTT.

V gene TRBV10-3 combines with J gene TRBJ2-7; D might be TRBD1 (5 bases). The V gene lost 3 bases and the J gene lost 7 bases, with 19 bases spanning the gap. This CDR3 comprises 15 residues. Germline V gene data show CDR1 as ENHRY and CDR2 as SYGVKD. CDR3 sequence reads: CAISDKYPLRGEQYF. CDR3 in DNA: TGTGCCATCAGTGATAAATACCCATTAAGGGGAGAGCAGTACTTC.

The count of this clone is one. The chain employs TRBV28 and TRBJ1-2, with 9 bases lining up with TRBD1. Germline lookup yields CDR1 MDHEN and CDR2 SYDVKM. The CDR3 sequence is 13 residues long. The J segment lost 6 bases and the V segment lost 6 bases, leaving 5 bases of the junction unmatched. CDR3: CASRKTGGDGYTF. For the CDR3, the DNA is TGTGCCAGCAGGAAGACAGGGGGAGATGGCTACACCTTC.

The rearrangement joins TRBV18 to TRBJ2-1; no clear D gene. V was pared by 3 bases and J by 3 bases, with 9 bases between. CDR1 KGHSH and CDR2 LQKENI come from the germline V gene. This CDR3 region has 14 residues. In nucleotides, the CDR3 is TGTGCCAGCTCACCCCCGTTACACTACAATGAGCAGTTCTTC. Its protein is CASSPPLHYNEQFF.

This clone was seen ten or more times. The chain employs TRBV5-6 and TRBJ2-7; D might be TRBD1 (7 bases). The CDR3 extends over 13 amino acids. V was trimmed by 2 bases and J by 7 bases, leaving 13 bases between them. Germline V gene data show CDR1 as SGHDT and CDR2 as YYEEEE. CDR3 sequence reads: CASSFGQAGEQYF. CDR3 coding DNA: TGTGCCAGCAGCTTTGGACAGGCGGGAGAGCAGTACTTC.

The chain joins TRBV6-5 to TRBJ1-2, with 7 bases aligning to TRBD1. This CDR3 has 13 residues. In germline, CDR1 is MNHEY, CDR2 SVGAGI. With 6 bases clipped from V and 5 bases from J, the junction kept 6 bases outside the gene matches. DNA for the CDR3: TGTGCCAGCAGCCTACCAGGGGGTTATGGCTACACCTTC. Encoded protein: CASSLPGGYGYTF.

With respect to this clone: A much larger clone lies one base from this, so it may be a read error. The chain couples TRBV29-1 to TRBJ2-1; 7 positions match TRBD2. The CDR3 consists of 15 residues. The V gene's germline CDR1 is SQVTM and CDR2 ANQGSEA. Trimming cost V 3 bases and J 9 bases; bases outside gene matches: 14. The chain's CDR3 is CSVEVLAARSGEQFF. The CDR3 bases are TGCAGCGTTGAGGTCCTAGCGGCCAGATCGGGTGAGCAGTTCTTC.

CDR3 bases: TGTGCCAGCAGTTTAATGCGGGGTAGCACAGATACGCAGTATTTT. This translates into CASSLMRGSTDTQYF. The chain recombines TRBV27 with TRBJ2-3; D is perhaps TRBD2 (6 bases). CDR1 is MNHEY, CDR2 SMNVEV, per germline (reference sequence). With 2 bases removed from V and 0 bases from J, the gap between germline ends came to 9 bases. There are 15 residues in the CDR3.

The table lists this clone with a few counts. The chain is built from TRBV5-1 and TRBJ1-2; a weak D match, TRBD1 (6 bases). Germline V CDR1 and CDR2: SGHRS, YFSETQ. The CDR3 length is 16 residues. The V end lost 0 bases, the J end lost 4 bases, and 16 bases lay between the germline ends. DNA for the CDR3: TGCGCCAGCAGCTTGGATATCCCGGGACACCGCTATGGCTACACCTTC. The encoded protein is CASSLDIPGHRYGYTF.

There are a few counts of this clone. V and J are TRBV7-9 and TRBJ2-7, with 8 bases identical to TRBD1. CDR3 length equals 13 residues. Germline V lookup: CDR1 SEHNR, CDR2 FQNEAQ (reference sequence). Losses at the gene ends were 5 bases for V and 3 bases for J; bases not matched to a gene: 3. CDR3 bases: TGTGCCAGCAGCCCAGGACAGGGCTACGAGCAGTACTTC. Protein sequence: CASSPGQGYEQYF. Full variable domain (missing parts from reference TRBV7-9 and TRBJ2-7): DTGVSQNPRHKITKRGQNVTFRCDPISEHNRLYWYRQTLGQGPEFLTYFQNEAQLEKSRLLSDRFSAERPKGSFSTLEIQRTEQGDSAMYLCASSPGQGYEQYFGPGTRLTVT.